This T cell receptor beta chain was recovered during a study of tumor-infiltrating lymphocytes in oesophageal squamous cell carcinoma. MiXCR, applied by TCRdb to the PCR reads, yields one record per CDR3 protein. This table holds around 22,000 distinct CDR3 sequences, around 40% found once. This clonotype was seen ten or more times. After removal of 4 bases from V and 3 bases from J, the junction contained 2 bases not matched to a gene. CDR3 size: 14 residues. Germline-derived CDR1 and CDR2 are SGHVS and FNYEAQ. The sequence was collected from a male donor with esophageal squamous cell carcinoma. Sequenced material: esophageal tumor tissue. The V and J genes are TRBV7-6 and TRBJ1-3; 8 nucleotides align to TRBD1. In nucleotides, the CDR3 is TGTGCCAGCAGCTCAGGACAGGGTGGAAACACCATATATTTT. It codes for CASSSGQGGNTIYF.